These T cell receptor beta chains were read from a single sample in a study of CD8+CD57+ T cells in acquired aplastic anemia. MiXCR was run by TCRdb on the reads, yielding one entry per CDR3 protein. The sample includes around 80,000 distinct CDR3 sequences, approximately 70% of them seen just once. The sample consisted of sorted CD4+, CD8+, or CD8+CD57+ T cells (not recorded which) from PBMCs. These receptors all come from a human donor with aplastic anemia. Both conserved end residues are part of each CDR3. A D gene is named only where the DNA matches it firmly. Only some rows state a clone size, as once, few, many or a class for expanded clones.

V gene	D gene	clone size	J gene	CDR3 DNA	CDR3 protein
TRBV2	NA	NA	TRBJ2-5	TGTGCCAGCACAGTAGTCCAAGAGACCCAGTACTTC	CASTVVQETQYF
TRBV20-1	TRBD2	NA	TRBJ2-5	TGCAGTGCTAGCCTCGGGACTAGCGGGGGGCCAGAGACCCAGTACTTC	CSASLGTSGGPETQYF
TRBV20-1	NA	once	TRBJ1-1	TGCAGTGCTAGCTCTCAGGAAAGAAGGACTGAAGCTTTCTTT	CSASSQERRTEAFF
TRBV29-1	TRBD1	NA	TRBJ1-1	TGCAGCGTCGAGGACAGGACGAACACTGAAGCTTTCTTT	CSVEDRTNTEAFF
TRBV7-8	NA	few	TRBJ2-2	TGTGCCAGCAGCTTAGCGCGGGACGGGGAGCTGTTTTTT	CASSLARDGELFF
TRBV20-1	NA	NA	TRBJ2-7	TGCAGTGCTAGAGATCTGCACGGGAAGAGCTCCTACGAGCAGTACTTC	CSARDLHGKSSYEQYF
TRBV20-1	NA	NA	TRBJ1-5	TGCAGTGCTAGGGCAGATTCCTCGGGTAGGCCCCAGCATTTT	CSARADSSGRPQHF
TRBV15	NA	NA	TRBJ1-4	TGTGCCACCAGCAGAGATATGAGTCGGCTGTTTTTT	CATSRDMSRLFF
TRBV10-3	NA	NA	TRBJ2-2	TGTGCCATCGGCGATGAGGGGACGAACACCGGGGAGCTGTTTTTT	CAIGDEGTNTGELFF
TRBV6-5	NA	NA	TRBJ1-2	TGTGCCAGCAGTTCCCCGGGCTCCTACCCTTATGGCTACACCTTC	CASSSPGSYPYGYTF
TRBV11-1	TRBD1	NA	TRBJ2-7	TGTGCCAGCAGCTTAGCGACAGGGGTTCGCTACGAGCAGTACTTC	CASSLATGVRYEQYF
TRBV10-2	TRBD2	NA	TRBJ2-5	TGCGCCACTGTTTTCGGCGGGAGTGAGACCCAGTACTTC	CATVFGGSETQYF
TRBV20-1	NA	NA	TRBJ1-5	TGCAGTGCTAGAGAGAGGAGGGGCAATCAGCCCCAGCATTTT	CSARERRGNQPQHF
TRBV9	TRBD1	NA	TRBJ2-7	TGTGCCAGCAGCCACCGGGACAGGGGGATCTACGAGCAGTACTTC	CASSHRDRGIYEQYF
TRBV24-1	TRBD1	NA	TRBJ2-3	TGTGCCACCAGGGACAGGGCAGTCACAGATACGCAGTATTTT	CATRDRAVTDTQYF
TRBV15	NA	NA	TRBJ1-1	TGTGCCACCAGCAGGGCGGGGGGTAAACGGACTGAAGCTTTCTTT	CATSRAGGKRTEAFF